The entry below gives a single T cell receptor beta chain sequence along with its context. Its antigen is unknown. This sample was taken from a study of cytomegalovirus exposure and HLA in healthy donors. The germline CDR1 and CDR2 sequences are SGHVS and FNYEAQ. The CDR3 is 15 amino acids. Trimming left V 5 bases short and J 2 bases short, with 15 bases between. This PCR relied on a set of 60 Vbeta primers and 13 Jbeta primers. TCRdb's copy holds only in-frame clones and misses some; the assay was immunoSEQ multiplex PCR. The table shows about 120,000 clones, with roughly 80% occurring only once. General observations from the study: Among the most significant clusters, several appeared linked to common viral pathogens in a later analysis.

The receptor was derived from a female donor in good health and CMV-seronegative. The chain is built from TRBV7-6 and TRBJ2-5; possible D gene TRBD2, 6 bases. Sequences were obtained from PBMCs. The CDR3: CASSQPGGGQETQYF. The CDR3 nucleotides are TGTGCCAGCAGCCAACCCGGTGGGGGGCAAGAGACCCAGTACTTC.